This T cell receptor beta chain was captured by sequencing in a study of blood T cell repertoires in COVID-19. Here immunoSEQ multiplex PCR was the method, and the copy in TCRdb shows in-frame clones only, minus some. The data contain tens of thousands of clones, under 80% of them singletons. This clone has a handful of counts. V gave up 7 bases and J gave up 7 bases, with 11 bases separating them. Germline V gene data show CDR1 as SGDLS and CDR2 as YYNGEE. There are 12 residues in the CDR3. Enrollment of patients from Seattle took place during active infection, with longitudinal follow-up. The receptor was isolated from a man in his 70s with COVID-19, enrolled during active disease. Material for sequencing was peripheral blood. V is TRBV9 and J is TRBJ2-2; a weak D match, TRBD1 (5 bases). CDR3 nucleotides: TGTGCCAGCGGCAGGGCAGACGGGGAGCTGTTTTTT. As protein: CASGRADGELFF.